These T cell receptor beta chains were read from a single sample in a study of T cell clonotyping in hematopoietic cell transplantation. Some clones are missing from TCRdb's copy, which holds only in-frame ones; the method was immunoSEQ multiplex PCR. Seen here are 15,000 to 20,000 clones, 86% observed once, and the top ten hold roughly 8%. The material was peripheral blood mononuclear cells, obtained before stem cell transplant. The receptors derive from a man aged 50 or older with acute myeloid leukemia. Some clones in this sample may be carry-over from other donors' samples. CDR3s include the opening cysteine and the closing phenylalanine or tryptophan. Clone size is stated in some rows and not others, as once, few, many or a class when expanded.

>TRBV7-3|TRBJ1-1|NA
CASSPLGATTEAFF
>TRBV7-2|TRBJ2-7|NA
CASSLGTGAIYEQYF
>TRBV7-2|TRBJ2-3|NA
CASSEQGFRTDTQYF
>TRBV7-6|TRBJ1-1|NA
CASSLVTGGEAFF
>TRBV19|TRBJ2-3|NA
CASSYSPADTQYF
>TRBV7-2|TRBJ2-6|NA
CASSQPGYGANVLTF
>TRBV9|TRBJ2-1|NA
CASSDPRAGGSAYNEQFF
>TRBV9|TRBJ2-2|NA
CASSARGDIANTGELFF
>TRBV5-1|TRBJ2-7|NA
CASSLVSGQSYEQYF
>TRBV6-5|TRBJ1-2|NA
CASSPGTGSYGYTF
>TRBV4-3|TRBJ1-5|NA
CASSQGQGGQPQHF
>TRBV7-2|TRBJ1-1|NA
CASSPAGQVFFTEAFF
>TRBV11-2|TRBJ1-2|NA
CASSFATGNRNYGYTF
>TRBV19|TRBJ2-3|NA
CASSPPLAGSTDTQYF
>TRBV6-1|TRBJ2-7|NA
CASSELPGQFYEQYF
>TRBV7-2|TRBJ1-3|NA
CASSPEAAAITGNTIYF
>TRBV7-2|TRBJ2-7|NA
CASIGLAGGVYEQYF
>TRBV29-1|TRBJ2-3|NA
CSVELASFTDTQYF
>TRBV19|TRBJ2-7|NA
CASSIDLRRTGHYEQYF
>TRBV19|TRBJ2-5|once
CASSGLTQETQYF
>TRBV19|TRBJ1-2|NA
CASSPGQGARGYTF
>TRBV12-5|TRBJ1-1|NA
CASGLGGGTEAFF
>TRBV7-9|TRBJ2-2|few
CASSPEAVNTGELFF
>TRBV2|TRBJ2-7|NA
CARGGTASSYEQYF
>TRBV29-1|TRBJ1-1|NA
CSVNHPPRGAKVNTEAFF
>TRBV7-9|TRBJ2-7|NA
CASSLGGSEQYF
>TRBV4-3|TRBJ1-1|NA
CASSQSGTLNTEAFF
>TRBV19|TRBJ2-3|NA
CASSWDKATDTQYF
>TRBV6-5|TRBJ1-4|few
CASRPISTNEKLFF